These T cell receptor beta chains were read from a single sample in a study of cytomegalovirus exposure and HLA in healthy donors. Clones were read by immunoSEQ multiplex PCR, and TCRdb kept only the in-frame ones, dropping some. The table shows roughly 150,000 clones, with roughly 85% occurring only once. Material for sequencing was PBMCs. These TCRs come from a man in his forties in good health and CMV-seropositive. Both conserved end residues are part of each CDR3. A D gene is named only where the DNA matches it firmly. The size field is filled for only some rows; it gives once, few, many or a size class.

TRBD1,once,TRBJ1-2,TRBV5-5,CASSLAVGRGHGYTF
NA,NA,TRBJ1-4,TRBV5-1,CASRRNGQRVGEKLFF
NA,NA,TRBJ1-5,TRBV2,CASRPRGSNQPQHF
NA,NA,TRBJ2-7,TRBV4-1,CASSQATNRASYEQYF
NA,NA,TRBJ1-1,TRBV5-1,CASSLAAGFTEAFF
TRBD2,NA,TRBJ2-7,TRBV4-1,CASSQLRFGTSGRIRTYEQYF
NA,NA,TRBJ2-5,TRBV29-1,CSSLDPQRQETQYF
TRBD2,NA,TRBJ2-2,TRBV2,CASTQDPAGGNTGELFF
TRBD1,NA,TRBJ2-1,TRBV11-2,CASRTTRQGHEQFF
TRBD1,NA,TRBJ1-2,TRBV18,CANSPGQGSSGYTF
NA,few,TRBJ2-1,TRBV27,CASSYLLDNEQFF
TRBD1,NA,TRBJ2-2,TRBV19,CASSPWTGGYTGELFF